What follows describes a single TCR beta chain. CDR1 and CDR2 from the germline V gene are SEHNR and FQNEAQ (reference sequence). The CDR3 contains 12 residues. The V and J ends lost 10 bases and 10 bases respectively, with 17 bases between them. The method was immunoSEQ multiplex PCR; TCRdb's version includes in-frame clones alone and lacks a portion of them. The sample yields some 140,000 clones, roughly nine tenths seen once. Donors came from a validation cohort of about 110 subjects, distinct from the first 666-subject cohort. The source of the sample is a study of cytomegalovirus exposure and HLA in healthy donors.

Source material: PBMCs. This TCR came from a man aged 18 to 35 in good health and CMV-seronegative. The chain is built from TRBV7-9 and TRBJ2-4; D is possibly TRBD2 (5 bases). CDR3 residues: CATDLLEGIQYF. The CDR3 DNA is TGTGCCACCGACCTACTCGAGGGTATTCAGTACTTC.